This T cell receptor beta chain was recovered during a study of cytomegalovirus exposure and HLA in healthy donors. General study points: Reports described diagnosis of cytomegalovirus status by the classifier as highly specific and sensitive. An analysis done earlier found most TCR beta V segments productive about 90% or about 30% of the time.

About this clone itself: No antigen is known for it.

13 Jbeta primers and 60 Vbeta primers were used for the PCR. Some clones are missing from TCRdb's copy, which holds only in-frame ones; the method was immunoSEQ multiplex PCR. The repertoire holds 110,000 to 150,000 clones, around a tenth seen once, with 1.5% to 2% in the top ten. The TCR was taken from a male donor in good health and CMV-seronegative. The specimen was PBMCs.

The CDR3 here is CASRPWGTSGRSLVGGELFF. The CDR3, as DNA: TGTGCCAGCAGACCGTGGGGCACTAGCGGGAGATCTCTGGTTGGCGGGGAGCTGTTTTTT. The rearrangement joins TRBV28 to TRBJ2-2; TRBD2 matches at 11 bases. This CDR3 region has 20 residues. The germline CDR1 and CDR2 sequences are MDHEN and SYDVKM. After removal of 6 bases from V and 7 bases from J, the junction contained 22 bases not matched to a gene.